These 31 T cell receptor beta chains originate from one sample sequenced in a study of blood T cell repertoires in COVID-19. Method: immunoSEQ multiplex PCR; TCRdb's copy keeps in-frame clones and lacks some. The profile shows around 210,000 clones, 85% of them singletons. What was sequenced was peripheral blood. The receptors come from a man in his fifties or sixties with COVID-19, enrolled during active disease.

The rearrangement joins TRBV24-1 to TRBJ2-1, with a tentative D call TRBD2 (5 bases). The V gene's germline CDR1 is KGHDR and CDR2 SFDVKD. Trimming took 9 bases from V and 6 from J, leaving 17 bases between them. CDR3 size: 14 residues. CDR3 loop: CATLLEGRANEQFF. For the CDR3, the DNA is TGTGCCACCCTCCTAGAGGGAAGGGCCAATGAGCAGTTCTTC.

This clone was counted between two and nine times. This chain connects TRBV10-1 to TRBJ2-7, with 8 bases fitting TRBD2. CDR3 length: 14 amino acids. The V segment lost 5 bases and the J segment 3 bases; nucleotides outside the gene matches: 6. Germline values: CDR1 WNHNN, CDR2 SYGVQD (reference sequence). CDR3 nucleotide sequence: TGCGCCAGCAGTCACCGGGGGGGTAACTACGAGCAGTACTTC. Translated, it gives CASSHRGGNYEQYF.

The J gene is TRBJ1-1, the V gene TRBV5-5; 7 nucleotides line up with TRBD1. The CDR3 is made up of 15 amino acids. V lost 5 bases, J lost 0 bases, and 7 bases stayed unmatched. Germline CDR1 SGHKS, CDR2 YYEKEE (reference sequence). The CDR3 region has the DNA TGTGCCAGCAGTTACGGGACAGCCTTGAACACTGAAGCTTTCTTT. It specifies CASSYGTALNTEAFF.

The rearrangement links TRBV28 to TRBJ2-7, with D possibly being TRBD2 (6 bases). CDR3 length: 18 amino acids. Trimming took 5 bases from V and 0 from J, leaving 23 bases between them. In germline, CDR1 is MDHEN, CDR2 SYDVKM. The DNA for the CDR3 is TGTGCCAGCAGTCCTGGGACCTTCCGGGACTCGAGCTCCTACGAGCAGTACTTC. Amino acid sequence: CASSPGTFRDSSSYEQYF.

This rearrangement joins TRBV10-2 to TRBJ2-2, with D perhaps matching TRBD1 (5 bases). The CDR3 length is 16 residues. Germline V gene sequence: CDR1 WSHSY, CDR2 SAAADI. V dropped 6 bases and J dropped 3 bases, with 17 bases sitting between them. The CDR3 DNA is TGCGCCAGCAGAGATTTCACAGGTGTTGACACCGGGGAGCTGTTTTTT. Translated, it gives CASRDFTGVDTGELFF.

The J gene is TRBJ2-5, the V gene TRBV27; TRBD1 matches at 7 bases. The germline gives CDR1 MNHEY, CDR2 SMNVEV (reference sequence). Trimming removed 6 bases from V and 3 bases from J; junction bases left unmatched: 4. The CDR3 runs 13 residues. The CDR3 loop is CASSLTGEETQYF. CDR3 in DNA: TGTGCCAGCAGCTTAACAGGGGAAGAGACCCAGTACTTC.

The chain couples TRBV7-6 to TRBJ1-1; TRBD1 aligns across 7 bases. J lost 3 bases, V lost 6 bases, and 13 bases had no gene match. Germline CDR1 reads SGHVS; CDR2 reads FNYEAQ. This CDR3 is 16 amino acids long. The CDR3 region is CASSKNRGTVDTEAFF. DNA of the CDR3: TGTGCCAGCAGTAAAAACAGGGGTACAGTGGACACTGAAGCTTTCTTT.

The J gene is TRBJ1-4, the V gene TRBV3-1 (or the pseudogene TRBV3-2); D perhaps matches TRBD1 (6 bases). Trimming pared 1 base from V and 10 bases from J, leaving 19 bases between. CDR1 is LGHDT, CDR2 YNNKEL, per germline (reference sequence). The CDR3 totals 16 residues. The CDR3 nucleotides read TGTGCCAGCAGCCAAGGACCACAGGGTGGGGGGGGAAAACTGTTTTTT. Protein: CASSQGPQGGGGKLFF.

This chain joins TRBV5-4 and TRBJ2-1, with unresolved D. CDR3 length equals 16 residues. Per germline, CDR1 SGHNT and CDR2 YYREEE (reference sequence). The V and J ends lost 0 bases and 6 bases respectively, with 16 bases between them. CDR3 in DNA: TGTGCCAGCAGCTTGGGGGTTAGCTTGTCTAGCAATGAGCAGTTCTTC. Amino acid sequence: CASSLGVSLSSNEQFF.

CDR3 residues: CASSDRGGINQPQHF. The CDR3 region has the DNA TGTGCCAGTTCAGACAGGGGTGGGATTAATCAGCCCCAGCATTTT. The chain combines TRBV19 with TRBJ1-5; TRBD1 agrees at 8 bases. Per germline, CDR1 LNHDA and CDR2 SQIVND (reference sequence). The CDR3 is 15 residues long. J was trimmed by 4 bases and V by 8 bases; bases with no gene match: 10.

The V gene is TRBV18, the J gene TRBJ1-4; tentative D call: TRBD1 (5 bases). The V gene lost 4 bases and the J gene lost 5 bases, with 8 bases spanning the gap. There are 13 residues in the CDR3. Germline V gene data show CDR1 as KGHSH and CDR2 as LQKENI. In DNA, the CDR3 is TGTGCCAGCTCACGCGGGGACAATGAAAAACTGTTTTTT. It encodes CASSRGDNEKLFF.

This chain uses TRBV3-1 (or the pseudogene TRBV3-2) with TRBJ2-7; D is unresolved. V gave up 2 bases and J gave up 6 bases, with 11 bases separating them. The length of the CDR3 is 13 residues. Looked up from germline, CDR1 is LGHDT and CDR2 is YNNKEL (reference sequence). The CDR3 region is CASSQFNPVEQYF. The CDR3, as DNA: TGTGCCAGCAGCCAATTCAATCCGGTCGAGCAGTACTTC.

This sequence joins TRBV3-1 (or the pseudogene TRBV3-2) and TRBJ1-2; D call uncertain. The CDR3 spans 13 residues. The V and J ends lost 4 bases and 8 bases respectively, with 14 bases between them. Germline V gives CDR1 LGHDT, CDR2 YNNKEL (reference sequence). The CDR3 is CASSPRRSGGYTF. DNA for the CDR3: TGTGCCAGCAGCCCCCGTCGGAGTGGCGGCTACACCTTC.

V and J are TRBV25-1 and TRBJ2-1; possible D gene TRBD2, 6 bases. The CDR3 has 13 amino acids. In germline, CDR1 is MGHDK, CDR2 SYGVNS. Trimming stripped 6 bases from V and 12 bases from J, with 18 bases between. The CDR3 sequence is CASRAAGTFWQFF. For the CDR3, the DNA is TGTGCCAGCAGAGCGGCCGGGACTTTTTGGCAGTTCTTC.

This clone occurred once. The rearrangement uses TRBV7-9 and TRBJ2-2, with 7 bases matching TRBD1. The germline CDR1 and CDR2 sequences are SEHNR and FQNEAQ (reference sequence). This CDR3 contains 16 residues. V gave up 3 bases and J gave up 1 base; unmatched junction bases: 5. CDR3 nucleotides: TGTGCCAGCAGCTTTCTGCCAGGGGGGAACACCGGGGAGCTGTTTTTT. Translation gives CASSFLPGGNTGELFF.

This clone was detected a few times. The chain has TRBV5-4 and TRBJ2-7; 7 bases line up with TRBD1. This CDR3 comprises 14 residues. V shed 4 bases and J 1 base; nucleotides not matched to a gene: 5. From germline, CDR1 is SGHNT and CDR2 YYREEE (reference sequence). The CDR3 DNA sequence: TGTGCCAGCAGCCCGAGGGACAGTTCCTACGAGCAGTACTTC. This codes for CASSPRDSSYEQYF.

This clone has only one observation. The chain couples TRBV5-6 to TRBJ2-3, with TRBD2 identical over 7 bases. This CDR3 is 15 amino acids long. Germline V gene data show CDR1 as SGHDT and CDR2 as YYEEEE. V shed 8 bases, J shed 2 bases, and the junction held 11 bases outside the gene matches. In nucleotides, the CDR3 is TGTGCCAGTAGACGGGAGCGGGGAACCACAGATACGCAGTATTTT. Its protein is CASRRERGTTDTQYF.

V usage is TRBV6-2 or TRBV6-3 and J usage is TRBJ2-5; 8 bases are a match to TRBD2. Trimming took 3 bases from V and 4 from J; bases not matched to a gene: 4. The CDR3 contains 14 residues. Germline assignment: CDR1 MNHEY and CDR2 SVGEGT. The CDR3 DNA sequence: TGTGCCAGCAGTTATCGGGGGGGGGCAGAGACCCAGTACTTC. Translation: CASSYRGGAETQYF.

This rearrangement joins TRBV7-2 to TRBJ1-1; D remains unclear. Germline loops: CDR1 SGHTA, CDR2 FQGNSA. V was clipped by 3 bases and J by 3 bases, with 14 bases between them. The CDR3 length is 15 residues. CDR3 sequence: CASSFMAGLDTEAFF. DNA for the CDR3: TGTGCCAGCAGCTTCATGGCGGGGTTAGACACTGAAGCTTTCTTT.

The chain joins TRBV7-3 to TRBJ1-1, with TRBD1 matching over 9 bases. V lost 5 bases to trimming and J lost 9 bases; unmatched junction nucleotides: 4. Germline V CDR1 and CDR2: SGHTA, FQGTGA. This CDR3 contains 12 residues. The CDR3 reads CASSATGGKAFF. The CDR3 DNA reads TGTGCCAGCAGCGCGACAGGGGGGAAAGCTTTCTTT.

This clone was recorded a few times. V usage is TRBV7-9 and J usage is TRBJ2-2; no reliable D call. This CDR3 comprises 12 residues. The V end was cut by 11 bases, the J end by 4 bases, with 11 bases between. From germline, CDR1 is SEHNR and CDR2 FQNEAQ (reference sequence). CDR3 bases: TGTGCCCTTTTAAATATCACCGGGGAGCTGTTTTTT. Translated: CALLNITGELFF. Combining the CDR3 with reference TRBV7-9 and TRBJ2-2 gives the whole variable domain DTGVSQNPRHKITKRGQNVTFRCDPISEHNRLYWYRQTLGQGPEFLTYFQNEAQLEKSRLLSDRFSAERPKGSFSTLEIQRTEQGDSAMYLCALLNITGELFFGEGSRLTVL.

This rearrangement joins TRBV5-1 to TRBJ2-1; D unresolved. The CDR3 is 15 residues long. The V gene's germline CDR1 is SGHRS and CDR2 YFSETQ. V was cut by 0 bases and J by 8 bases, with 15 bases left in between. CDR3 residues: CASSLAQLPGDEQFF. DNA of the CDR3: TGCGCCAGCAGCTTGGCACAGCTCCCAGGCGATGAGCAGTTCTTC. Looking up the rest from reference TRBV5-1 and TRBJ2-1 gives the full variable domain: KAGVTQTPRYLIKTRGQQVTLSCSPISGHRSVSWYQQTPGQGLQFLFEYFSETQRNKGNFPGRFSGRQFSNSRSEMNVSTLELGDSALYLCASSLAQLPGDEQFFGPGTRLTVL.

The rearrangement links TRBV6-2 or TRBV6-3 to TRBJ1-2, with 9 nucleotides matching TRBD1. V lost 7 bases, J lost 2 bases, and 8 bases stayed unmatched. CDR1 and CDR2 from the germline V gene are MNHEY and SVGEGT. The CDR3 totals 15 residues. CDR3 protein: CASTPVDRGNYGYTF. The CDR3, as DNA: TGTGCCAGCACCCCGGTGGACAGGGGCAACTATGGCTACACCTTC.

The chain carries TRBV5-4 and TRBJ2-1, with 8 nucleotides matching TRBD2. The CDR3 runs to 16 residues. J was trimmed by 4 bases and V by 6 bases; bases with no gene match: 12. Germline values: CDR1 SGHNT, CDR2 YYREEE (reference sequence). The CDR3 protein is CASNKAGGASYNEQFF. The CDR3 region has the DNA TGTGCCAGCAACAAGGCGGGGGGCGCATCTTACAATGAGCAGTTCTTC.

This clone was recorded once. The V call is TRBV3-1 (or the pseudogene TRBV3-2), the J call TRBJ2-3, with a tentative D call TRBD1 (6 bases). The V gene lost 0 bases and the J gene lost 5 bases, with 18 bases spanning the gap. Germline V CDR1 and CDR2: LGHDT, YNNKEL (reference sequence). This CDR3 has 17 residues. The CDR3 sequence is CASSQDLKGESEDTQYF. CDR3 coding DNA: TGTGCCAGCAGCCAAGATCTAAAGGGGGAATCTGAAGATACGCAGTATTTT.

The chain carries TRBV10-3 and TRBJ2-1; 12 bases match TRBD2. The CDR3 is made up of 18 amino acids. Germline CDR1 is ENHRY and CDR2 is SYGVKD. V lost 5 bases to trimming and J lost 7 bases; unmatched junction nucleotides: 15. The CDR3 coding sequence is TGTGCCATCAGTCAGGGCCGGGCTAGCGGGGGGGCCAGGAATGAGCAGTTCTTC. Its protein is CAISQGRASGGARNEQFF.

This clone appeared a few times. The chain uses TRBV27 and TRBJ1-1; TRBD1 is a possible D gene (6 bases). The ends were cut back, 3 bases at V and 4 bases at J, with 12 bases in the middle. The CDR3 loop spans 14 amino acids. The germline CDR1 and CDR2 sequences are MNHEY and SMNVEV (reference sequence). CDR3 nucleotides: TGTGCCAGCAGTTTTTCTTTCAGGGGCACTGAAGCTTTCTTT. Its translation: CASSFSFRGTEAFF.

The rearrangement joins TRBV7-5 to TRBJ1-1. TRBV7-5 is assigned pseudogene status. The CDR3 runs to 14 residues. The CDR3 protein is CARNPNRRNTEAFF. The CDR3 region has the DNA TGTGCCAGAAACCCGAATCGGAGGAACACTGAAGCTTTCTTT.

The rearrangement links TRBV29-1 to TRBJ2-1; TRBD1 matches at 9 bases. This CDR3 contains 14 residues. Losses at the gene ends were 6 bases for V and 6 bases for J; bases not matched to a gene: 9. Germline CDR1 and CDR2: SQVTM and ANQGSEA. CDR3 sequence (DNA): TGCAGCGTGCCGGGACAGGGAACGGGCAATGAGCAGTTCTTC. It encodes CSVPGQGTGNEQFF.

The V call is TRBV28, the J call TRBJ1-5; D unresolved. V was clipped by 2 bases and J by 3 bases, with 8 bases between them. Germline V gene sequence: CDR1 MDHEN, CDR2 SYDVKM. CDR3 length: 14 residues. The CDR3 sequence is CASSLRGFNQPQHF. The CDR3 bases are TGTGCCAGCAGTTTAAGAGGGTTCAATCAGCCCCAGCATTTT.

Ten or more counts support this clone. The chain links TRBV6-4 to TRBJ2-1; 9 bases are shared with TRBD2. CDR1 is MRHNA, CDR2 SNTAGT, per germline. The ends lost 4 bases at V and 3 bases at J; junction bases unmatched: 4. The CDR3 contains 15 residues. CDR3 in amino acids: CASSVERGDYNEQFF. CDR3 DNA: TGTGCCAGCAGTGTAGAGCGGGGGGACTACAATGAGCAGTTCTTC.